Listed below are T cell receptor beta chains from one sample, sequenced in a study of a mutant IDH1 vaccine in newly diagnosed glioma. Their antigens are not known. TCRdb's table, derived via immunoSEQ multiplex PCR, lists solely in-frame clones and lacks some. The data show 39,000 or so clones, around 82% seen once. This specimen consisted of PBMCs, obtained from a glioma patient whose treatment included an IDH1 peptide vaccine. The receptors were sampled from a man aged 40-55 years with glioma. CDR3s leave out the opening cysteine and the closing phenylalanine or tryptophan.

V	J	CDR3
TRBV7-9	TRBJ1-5	ASSPTDSSNQPQH
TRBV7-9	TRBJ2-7	ASSPSSRGREYEQY
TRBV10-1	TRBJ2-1	ASSGHRNNEQF
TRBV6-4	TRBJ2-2	ASSAFLASTTGELF
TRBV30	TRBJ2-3	AWSVGRPGSDTQY
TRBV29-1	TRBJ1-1	SVTGLNTEAF
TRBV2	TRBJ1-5	ASSLNQPQH
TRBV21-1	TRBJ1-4	ARRGEKLF
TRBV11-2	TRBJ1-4	ASSLAPAGTNEKLF
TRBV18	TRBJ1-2	ASSPRGDGYT
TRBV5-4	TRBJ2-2	ASSRSSLGTTAGELF
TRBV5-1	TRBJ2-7	ASSLRTGTTYEQY
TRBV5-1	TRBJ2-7	ASSWGAGTGIEQY
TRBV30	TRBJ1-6	AWSNGGGNSPLH